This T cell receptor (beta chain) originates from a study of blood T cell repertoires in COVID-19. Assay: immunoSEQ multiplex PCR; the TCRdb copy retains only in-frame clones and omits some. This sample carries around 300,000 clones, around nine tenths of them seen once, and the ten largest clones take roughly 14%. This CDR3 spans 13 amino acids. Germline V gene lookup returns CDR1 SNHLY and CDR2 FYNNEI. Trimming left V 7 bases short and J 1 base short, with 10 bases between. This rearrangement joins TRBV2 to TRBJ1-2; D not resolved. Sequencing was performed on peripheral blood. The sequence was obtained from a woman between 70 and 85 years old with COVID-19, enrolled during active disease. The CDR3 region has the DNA TGTGCCAGCACCTCGACACTTAACTATGGCTACACCTTC. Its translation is CASTSTLNYGYTF. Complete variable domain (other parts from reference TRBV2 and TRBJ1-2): EPEVTQTPSHQVTQMGQEVILRCVPISNHLYFYWYRQILGQKVEFLVSFYNNEISEKSEIFDDQFSVERPDGSNFTLKIRSTKLEDSAMYFCASTSTLNYGYTFGSGTRLTVV.